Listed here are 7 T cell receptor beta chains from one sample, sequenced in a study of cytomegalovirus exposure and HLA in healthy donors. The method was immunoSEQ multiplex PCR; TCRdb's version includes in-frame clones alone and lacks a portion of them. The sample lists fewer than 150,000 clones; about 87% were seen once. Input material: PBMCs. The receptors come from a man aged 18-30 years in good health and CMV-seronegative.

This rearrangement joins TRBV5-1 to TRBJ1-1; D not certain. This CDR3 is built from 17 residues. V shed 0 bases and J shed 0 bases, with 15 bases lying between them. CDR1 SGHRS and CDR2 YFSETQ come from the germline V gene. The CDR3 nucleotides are TGCGCCAGCAGCTTGGCCGGGAGTACAAGGCTGAACACTGAAGCTTTCTTT. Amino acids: CASSLAGSTRLNTEAFF.

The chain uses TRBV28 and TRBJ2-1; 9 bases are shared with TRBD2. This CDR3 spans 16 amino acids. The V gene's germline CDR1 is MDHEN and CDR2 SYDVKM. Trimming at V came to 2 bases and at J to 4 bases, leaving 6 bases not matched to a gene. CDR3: CASSLESGRLYNEQFF. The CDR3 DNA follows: TGTGCCAGCAGTTTAGAAAGCGGGAGGTTATACAATGAGCAGTTCTTC. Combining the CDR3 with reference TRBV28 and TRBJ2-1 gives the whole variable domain DVKVTQSSRYLVKRTGEKVFLECVQDMDHENMFWYRQDPGLGLRLIYFSYDVKMKEKGDIPEGYSVSREKKERFSLILESASTNQTSMYLCASSLESGRLYNEQFFGPGTRLTVL.

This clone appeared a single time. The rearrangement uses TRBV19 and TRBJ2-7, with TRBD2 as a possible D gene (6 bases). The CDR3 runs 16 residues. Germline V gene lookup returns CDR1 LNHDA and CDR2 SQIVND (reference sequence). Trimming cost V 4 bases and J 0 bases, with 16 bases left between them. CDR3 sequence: CASSTGGWAPSYEQYF. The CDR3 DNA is TGTGCCAGTAGTACCGGGGGTTGGGCCCCCTCCTACGAGCAGTACTTC.

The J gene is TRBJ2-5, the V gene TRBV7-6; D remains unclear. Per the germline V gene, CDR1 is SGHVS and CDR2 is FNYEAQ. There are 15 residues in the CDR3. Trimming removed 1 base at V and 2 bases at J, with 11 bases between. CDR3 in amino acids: CASSLEGQRQETQYF. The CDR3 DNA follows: TGTGCCAGCAGCTTAGAAGGTCAGCGACAAGAGACCCAGTACTTC. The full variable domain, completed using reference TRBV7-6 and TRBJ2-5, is GAGVSQSPRYKVTKRGQDVALRCDPISGHVSLYWYRQALGQGPEFLTYFNYEAQQDKSGLPNDRFSAERPEGSISTLTIQRTEQRDSAMYRCASSLEGQRQETQYFGPGTRLLVL.

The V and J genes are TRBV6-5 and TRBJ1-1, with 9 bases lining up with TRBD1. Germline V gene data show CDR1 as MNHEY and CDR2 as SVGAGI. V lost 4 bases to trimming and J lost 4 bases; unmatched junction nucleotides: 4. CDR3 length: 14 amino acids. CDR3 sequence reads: CASSSTGGGTEAFF. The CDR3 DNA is TGTGCCAGCAGTTCTACAGGGGGCGGCACTGAAGCTTTCTTT.

CDR3 region: CASSGLAGVNIPRFF. Written as DNA, the CDR3 is TGTGCCAGCAGCGGACTAGCGGGAGTAAACATCCCTCGGTTCTTC. V is TRBV5-8 and J is TRBJ2-1; 13 bases map to TRBD2. Per germline, CDR1 SGHTS and CDR2 YDEGEE. This CDR3 contains 15 residues. V lost 4 bases to trimming and J lost 15 bases; unmatched junction nucleotides: 13. Drawing the rest from reference TRBV5-8 and TRBJ2-1, the complete variable domain is EAGVTQSPTHLIKTRGQQATLRCSPISGHTSVYWYQQALGLGLQFLLWYDEGEERNRGNFPPRFSGRQFPNYSSELNVNALELEDSALYLCASSGLAGVNIPRFFGPGTRLTVL.

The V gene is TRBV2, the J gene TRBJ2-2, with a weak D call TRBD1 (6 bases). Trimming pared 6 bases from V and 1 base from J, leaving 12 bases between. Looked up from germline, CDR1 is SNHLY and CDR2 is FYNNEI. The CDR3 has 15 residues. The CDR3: CASSGQLLNTGELFF. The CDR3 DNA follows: TGTGCCAGCAGCGGACAGCTCTTGAACACCGGGGAGCTGTTTTTT.